This TCR beta chain appears in the sequencing data of a study of shared clonotypes between healthy human individuals. Study-wide points: Some naive CD4 clonotypes, around 5%, turned up in common across a few donors.

The CDR3 consists of 14 residues. Trimming at V came to 7 bases and at J to 6 bases, leaving 9 bases not matched to a gene. Germline CDR1 reads MNHNS; CDR2 reads SASEGT. Comments on this clone: No antigen is known for it.

TCRdb's copy holds only in-frame clones and misses some; the assay was immunoSEQ multiplex PCR. The sample shows some 2,000,000 clones, 90% to 96% of them seen only once. The sequencing input was naive CD4+ T cells sorted from blood. Subset defined: CD45RA+ positively selected. This TCR came from a man aged 18-30 years in good health. The chain links TRBV6-1 to TRBJ2-1; 7 bases line up with TRBD2. The CDR3 protein is CASIHTGGGNEQFF. The CDR3 nucleotides are TGTGCCAGCATTCACACTGGGGGGGGCAATGAGCAGTTCTTC.